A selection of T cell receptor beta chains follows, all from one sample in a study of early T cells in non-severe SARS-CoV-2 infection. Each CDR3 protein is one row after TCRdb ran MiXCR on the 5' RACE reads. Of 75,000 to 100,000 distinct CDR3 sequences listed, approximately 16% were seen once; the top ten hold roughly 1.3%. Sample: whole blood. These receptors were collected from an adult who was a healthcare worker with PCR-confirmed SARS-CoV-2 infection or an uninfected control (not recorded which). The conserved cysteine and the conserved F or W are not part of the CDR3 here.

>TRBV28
ASSEGLAGESYNEQF
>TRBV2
ASRRGTGDNYGYT
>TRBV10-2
ASRVGTGGTEAF
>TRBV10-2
ASSTPWDRGAF
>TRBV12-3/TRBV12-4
ASSRSGLAYEQY
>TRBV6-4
ASSPWGGDSGANVLT
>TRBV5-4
ASSLLAGPTDTQY
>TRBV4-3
ASSQARLADNTDTQY
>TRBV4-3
ASSQVREYEQY
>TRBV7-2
ASSPPGAHSYNEQF
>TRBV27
ASCSEGGTDTQY
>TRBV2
ASRTANYEQY
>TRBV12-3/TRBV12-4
ASGGSMADTQY
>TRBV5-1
ASSFAGTENNEQF
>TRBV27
ASSPTGAGYEQY
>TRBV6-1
ASCRTQLNTGELF
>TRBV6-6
ASRFDGQGAYGYT
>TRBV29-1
SVGGEAF
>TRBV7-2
ASSLRGTTEVNEQF
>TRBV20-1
SARPGLNTGELF
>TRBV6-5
ASSYWASTDTQY
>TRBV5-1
ASSLRTQETQY
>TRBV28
ASRPGRSSYEQY
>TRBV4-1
ASSQELGDEQY
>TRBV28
ASGRRGLSSEAF
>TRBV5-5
ASSPGTQYISGNTIY
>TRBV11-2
ASSSVSGQETQY
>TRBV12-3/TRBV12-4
ASSSSTSGRAYEQF
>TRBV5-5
ASSPDRGRTDTQY
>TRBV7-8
ASSLRRQVNTEAF
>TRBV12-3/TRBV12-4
ASSLGRQGYEQY
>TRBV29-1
SVLSQGGGYT
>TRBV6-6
ASSLADSSYEQY
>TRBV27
ATAAGGRTGELF
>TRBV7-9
ASSSSTAANYGYT
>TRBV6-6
ASRGTDSSYEQY
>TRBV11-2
ASSSAAGTVNTEAF
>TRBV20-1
SARGRDRAYNEQF
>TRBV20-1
SARDRDPTYEQY
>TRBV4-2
ASSQRDRGYEQY
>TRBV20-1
SAPTGEHQPQH
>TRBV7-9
ASSRSLAGAPWGFEQY
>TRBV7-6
ASSLTRDTPYEQY
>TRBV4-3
ASSQGTGGTDTQY
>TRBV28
ASSFSGVGTGELF
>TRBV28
ASLPTQTGELF
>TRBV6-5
ASSYSGRSTDTQY
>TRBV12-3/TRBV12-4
ASRAGSGTEAF
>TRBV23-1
ASSQLVTAQGYGYT
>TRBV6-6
ASSYSGQANYGYT
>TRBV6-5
ASSARLDGQPQH
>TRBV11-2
ASSRSGSGTDTQY
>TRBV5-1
ASSPGTSGRSEQY